This T cell receptor (beta chain) was identified in a study of cytomegalovirus exposure and HLA in healthy donors (dated 2017 in TCRdb). Notes on the research overall: According to an earlier analysis of around 600 of the donors, 150 million to 200 million T cells yielded roughly 110 million unique TCR beta sequences and about 280 Gb of sequence data. An early release that covered around 590 HLA-typed donors contained around 300 gigabases of sequencing data and around 80 million unique TCR sequences. Of the roughly 390 genotyped donors, over 65% fell in the genetic ancestry cluster associated with self-reported Caucasian donors. The study aimed to test whether cataloging public T cell receptors could reveal signatures of past pathogen exposure. Using immunosequencing, the study profiled T cell repertoires from approximately 700 subjects and related those repertoires to cytomegalovirus serostatus. Besides the first cohort of 550 to 750 subjects, a separate validation cohort made up of some 110 different subjects was used. High-throughput TCR immunosequencing, statistical association of individual TCRs with disease status, and machine learning were combined to predict cytomegalovirus infection status. In a later analysis, previously published TCR beta repertoires from hundreds of donors were re-analyzed and high-resolution HLA genotyping was added so that TCR occurrence patterns could be studied. The later analysis used no new phenotypic data to find candidate immune exposures, relying instead on TCR beta sequences and their occurrence across donors. To decide whether each TCR beta V gene segment behaved as functional or pseudogenic, an earlier analysis of some 540 of the donors relied on high-throughput TCR beta sequencing. Donor age, sex, ethnicity and CMV serostatus were compiled alongside the repertoire data. A later genetic analysis took genome-wide SNP genotypes for about 55% of the 666 donors and used that subset as a discovery cohort. All discovery cohort repertoires had been generated on a single sequencing platform. HLA typing included class I and class II loci at four-digit resolution. The number of donors typed differed by locus, with about 629-630 for A, B, C, DRB1 and DQB1, 522 for DQA1, 600 to 610 for DPA1, and 400 to 490 for DPB1. Five DR-DQ haplotypes were treated as single units for association and clustering because of strong linkage in the cohort. Among 398 genotyped donors of the cohort, an average of approximately 230,000 unique TCR beta nucleotide sequences were sequenced per donor, approximately 20% of them non-productive. Overall study outcomes, separate from this receptor: In this cohort, only TCR beta chains were sequenced, and detectable features were limited by the absence of alpha or paired-chain data. In both the original and validation cohorts, the classifier was reported to diagnose cytomegalovirus status with high specificity and sensitivity. A few of the identified cytomegalovirus-associated TCR beta chains were confirmed in vitro to be specific for cytomegalovirus antigens. Roughly uniform sequencing depth across donors was assumed in presence/absence analyses, although this assumption may not hold. The authors suggested that the approach could potentially be extended to other disease states and immunological phenotypes. Compared with equally common non-associated chains, HLA-associated TCR beta chains in a later analysis were more clonally expanded and had lower generation probabilities. According to a later genetic analysis, donors in an Asian-associated ancestry cluster had fewer N-insertions in productive TCRs than the approximately 630-donor mean. Because the 87-base-pair reads could not distinguish some IMGT-functional V segments, including TRBV6-2 and TRBV6-3, those segments were excluded. The earlier analysis of around 600 of the donors excluded some 15 rarely observed V segments, including chromosome 9 orphons, because counts were too low. The study gave a list of more than 150 TCR beta chains associated with cytomegalovirus. In a later analysis, TCR association rates were found to vary across HLA loci, with the most associated TCRs seen for DRB1 alleles and the fewest for HLA-C alleles. Because HLA typing was unavailable for some donors at each locus, only the typed subset was used in association tests. Immune exposure information for the cohort was limited to CMV serostatus. A further reported finding was that TCR beta sequences accurately predicted the HLA-A and HLA-B alleles for most subjects in the first cohort. In a later analysis, several top co-occurrence clusters were reported to appear linked to parvovirus B19, influenza, CMV and Epstein-Barr virus. An earlier analysis of 587 of the donors showed that most TCR beta V segments appeared in productive rearrangements either about 90% or about 30% of the time, which broadly matched IMGT annotations. In a later analysis, most CMV-associated TCR beta chains were found to appear HLA-restricted, with HLA associations seemingly driven largely by CMV exposure. A cluster of highly shared sequence variants was judged likely to represent a technical artifact of the sequencing pipeline. A later analysis associated approximately 17,000 TCR beta sequences with specific HLA alleles at a false discovery rate of 0.05. Strong co-occurrence of HLA alleles, especially DR and DQ, made assigning TCR associations to individual alleles difficult. Linkage disequilibrium might explain the correlated functional status among segregating V segments, but an unknown experimental factor could not be ruled out. Most TCR sequences were seen in very few donors, while some public TCRs were found in many individuals. V-gene and J-gene trimming of TCR beta chains was associated with a missense DCLRE1C variant in a later genetic analysis, and the association was replicated in an independent cohort.

From its cysteine to its phenylalanine, the CDR3 spans 17 amino acids. The kept DNA is CDR3 alone, 51 bases in frame from the first base. The germline V gene specifies MNHNS as CDR1 and SASEGT as CDR2. The junction shows trimming of 2 bases on V and 7 bases on J, plus 23 bases between the germline ends. The receptor library was made with the immunoSEQ multiplex PCR assay. The multiplex PCR relied on a mix of 60 forward primers for TCR Vbeta segments and 13 reverse primers for TCR Jbeta segments. Amplification of the CDR3 region of rearranged TCR beta genes was performed with a multiplex PCR assay on genomic DNA. The Illumina HiSeq System was used to sequence the amplified TCR beta libraries as 87-base-pair reads. Per the original workflow: Across the 700 or so repertoires, a later analysis counted 80 million or so unique TCR beta chains, approximately 12 million of which were shared by at least two donors. To remove PCR and sequencing errors, raw reads were error-corrected and collapsed into unique sequences using a nearest-neighbor algorithm that merged closely related sequences. CDR3 sequences were aligned to IMGT reference sequences to assign V, D and J gene segments. Each retained sequence needed at least a six-nucleotide match to both a V gene segment and a J gene segment. Rearrangements were called productive when the CDR3 lacked stop codons and stayed in frame with V and J; all others were non-productive. CDR3 was defined according to IMGT convention as the region running from the second conserved V-encoded cysteine to the conserved J-encoded phenylalanine. Sequences without an unambiguous match to a single V gene segment were excluded from the earlier analysis of about 640 of the donors. An earlier analysis of several hundred of the donors called V segments functional above 56.7% productive rearrangements and segregating when the between-donor standard deviation exceeded 5%. A statistical classification framework was developed to diagnose cytomegalovirus status using the catalog of TCR beta chain sequences. In a later analysis, V and J genes were assigned by comparing TCR nucleotide sequences against IMGT/GENE-DB human TR gene sequences. A later analysis assigned CDR3 sequences and most-parsimonious VDJ recombination scenarios with the TCRdist pipeline. In a later analysis, each TCR beta chain was defined by its CDR3 amino acid sequence together with its V-gene family, and reads lacking a unique V-gene family were excluded. A later analysis removed roughly 590 highly shared, low-generation-probability nucleotide sequences to deal with suspected cross-contamination and a sequencing artifact. For each public chain, a later analysis derived a clonal expansion index from normalized ranks of inferred template counts within each repertoire. A later analysis computed generation probabilities with a VDJ recombination model fitted to out-of-frame rearrangements, and checked the results against IGoR. A later analysis scored TCR-TCR, TCR-HLA and TCR-CMV co-occurrence with hypergeometric tests, applying a repertoire-size bias correction to TCR pairs. To estimate false discovery rates, a later analysis permuted the HLA or CMV assignments 20 times. In a later analysis, co-occurring TCRs were grouped using DBSCAN, with TCRdist sequence similarity added in when clustering inside HLA-allele-positive subsets. Co-occurrence clustering excluded repertoires with fewer than 30,000 or more than 120,000 public chains, plus five with anomalous nucleotide sharing. The source is immuneACCESS, and TCRdb retained only in-frame sequences with V and J called. Part of the clones is not carried over; for the studies checked, unresolved V genes explain less than half of this, and the remainder is unexplained. The DNA gave D and trimming, while V, J and clone size come from that table. This sample holds 150,000 or so clones; roughly 72% were observed only once. The ten largest account for 1.5% to 1.7% of the sample.

In regard to this clone: The antigen it binds to is not known. No much larger clone is present one base from it, and per-base qualities are unavailable.

The cohort comprised some 700 healthy bone marrow donors. At the time of sampling, every cohort member was nominally healthy, though immune exposures that went unrecorded were likely present. The donor tested CMV seronegative, placing the donor among the 350 to 400 seronegative members of the cohort. A peripheral blood sample was collected from each donor, and TCR beta sequencing was performed on peripheral blood mononuclear cells. Genomic DNA extraction from the blood cell samples was performed with the Qiagen DNeasy Blood Extraction Kit. Sequencing was carried out using PBMCs. The V and J genes are TRBV6-1 and TRBJ1-1, and TRBD1 may be the D gene, going by 5 matching bases. This TCR came from a man between 40 and 49 years old in good health and CMV-seronegative. The CDR3 region: CASSELVRPTVAGEAFF. The nucleotide sequence reads TGTGCCAGCAGTGAACTGGTTCGTCCGACAGTCGCTGGTGAAGCTTTCTTT.